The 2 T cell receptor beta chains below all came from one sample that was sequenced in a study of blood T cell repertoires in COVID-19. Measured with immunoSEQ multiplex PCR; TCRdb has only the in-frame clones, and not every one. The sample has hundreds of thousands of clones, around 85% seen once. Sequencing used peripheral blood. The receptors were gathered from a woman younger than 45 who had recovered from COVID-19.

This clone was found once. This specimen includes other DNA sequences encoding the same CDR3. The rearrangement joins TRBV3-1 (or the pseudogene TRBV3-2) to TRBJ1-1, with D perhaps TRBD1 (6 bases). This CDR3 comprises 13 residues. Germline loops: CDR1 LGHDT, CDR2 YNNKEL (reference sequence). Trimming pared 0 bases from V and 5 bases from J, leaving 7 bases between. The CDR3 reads CASSQEQGTEAFF. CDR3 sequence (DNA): TGTGCCAGCAGCCAAGAACAGGGTACTGAAGCTTTCTTT.

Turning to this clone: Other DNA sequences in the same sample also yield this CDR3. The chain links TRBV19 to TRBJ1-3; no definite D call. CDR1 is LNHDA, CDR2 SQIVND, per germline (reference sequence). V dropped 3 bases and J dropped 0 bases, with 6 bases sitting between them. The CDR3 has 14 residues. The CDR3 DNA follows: TGTGCCAGTAGTATTTCCCTCTCTGGAAACACCATATATTTT. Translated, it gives CASSISLSGNTIYF.